Included here is one T cell receptor (beta chain) sequence, with context. The antigen is not known. Samples came from healthy bone marrow donors. CDR1 KGHSH and CDR2 LQKENI come from the germline V gene. The V and J ends lost 1 base and 1 base, in that order; junction bases with no gene match: 5. The length of the CDR3 is 16 residues. This sample was taken from a study of cytomegalovirus exposure and HLA in healthy donors. PCR amplification relied on 60 Vbeta primers (plus 13 Jbeta primers). How the authors handled the data: Later, tens of millions of unique TCR beta chains were counted in an analysis, and approximately 9.9 million of them were shared. Measured with immunoSEQ multiplex PCR; TCRdb has only the in-frame clones, and not every one. The V and J calls and clone size come from that table; D and trimming were worked out from the DNA. The sample includes 90,000 to 120,000 clones, 82% of them seen just once.

General study findings and limits: Earlier analysis found most TCR beta V segments productive about 87% or about 30% of the time.

Specimen: PBMCs. This sequence originates from a man in his thirties or forties in good health and CMV-seropositive. V is TRBV18 and J is TRBJ1-1; 8 positions agree with TRBD1. The CDR3 DNA is TGTGCCAGCTCACCACGGTCAGGGGGCAGGAACACTGAAGCTTTCTTT. Protein product: CASSPRSGGRNTEAFF.